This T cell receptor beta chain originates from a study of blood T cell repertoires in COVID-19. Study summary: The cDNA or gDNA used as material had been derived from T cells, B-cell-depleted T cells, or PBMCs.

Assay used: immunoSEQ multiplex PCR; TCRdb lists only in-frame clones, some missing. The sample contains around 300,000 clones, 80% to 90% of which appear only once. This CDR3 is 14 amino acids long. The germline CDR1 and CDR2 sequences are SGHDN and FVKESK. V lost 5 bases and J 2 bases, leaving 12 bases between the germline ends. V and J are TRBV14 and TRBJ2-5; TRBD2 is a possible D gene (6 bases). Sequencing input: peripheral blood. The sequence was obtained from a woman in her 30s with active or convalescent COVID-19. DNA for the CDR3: TGTGCCAGCAGCTCGGGACTGCCTCAAGAGACCCAGTACTTC. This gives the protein CASSSGLPQETQYF.